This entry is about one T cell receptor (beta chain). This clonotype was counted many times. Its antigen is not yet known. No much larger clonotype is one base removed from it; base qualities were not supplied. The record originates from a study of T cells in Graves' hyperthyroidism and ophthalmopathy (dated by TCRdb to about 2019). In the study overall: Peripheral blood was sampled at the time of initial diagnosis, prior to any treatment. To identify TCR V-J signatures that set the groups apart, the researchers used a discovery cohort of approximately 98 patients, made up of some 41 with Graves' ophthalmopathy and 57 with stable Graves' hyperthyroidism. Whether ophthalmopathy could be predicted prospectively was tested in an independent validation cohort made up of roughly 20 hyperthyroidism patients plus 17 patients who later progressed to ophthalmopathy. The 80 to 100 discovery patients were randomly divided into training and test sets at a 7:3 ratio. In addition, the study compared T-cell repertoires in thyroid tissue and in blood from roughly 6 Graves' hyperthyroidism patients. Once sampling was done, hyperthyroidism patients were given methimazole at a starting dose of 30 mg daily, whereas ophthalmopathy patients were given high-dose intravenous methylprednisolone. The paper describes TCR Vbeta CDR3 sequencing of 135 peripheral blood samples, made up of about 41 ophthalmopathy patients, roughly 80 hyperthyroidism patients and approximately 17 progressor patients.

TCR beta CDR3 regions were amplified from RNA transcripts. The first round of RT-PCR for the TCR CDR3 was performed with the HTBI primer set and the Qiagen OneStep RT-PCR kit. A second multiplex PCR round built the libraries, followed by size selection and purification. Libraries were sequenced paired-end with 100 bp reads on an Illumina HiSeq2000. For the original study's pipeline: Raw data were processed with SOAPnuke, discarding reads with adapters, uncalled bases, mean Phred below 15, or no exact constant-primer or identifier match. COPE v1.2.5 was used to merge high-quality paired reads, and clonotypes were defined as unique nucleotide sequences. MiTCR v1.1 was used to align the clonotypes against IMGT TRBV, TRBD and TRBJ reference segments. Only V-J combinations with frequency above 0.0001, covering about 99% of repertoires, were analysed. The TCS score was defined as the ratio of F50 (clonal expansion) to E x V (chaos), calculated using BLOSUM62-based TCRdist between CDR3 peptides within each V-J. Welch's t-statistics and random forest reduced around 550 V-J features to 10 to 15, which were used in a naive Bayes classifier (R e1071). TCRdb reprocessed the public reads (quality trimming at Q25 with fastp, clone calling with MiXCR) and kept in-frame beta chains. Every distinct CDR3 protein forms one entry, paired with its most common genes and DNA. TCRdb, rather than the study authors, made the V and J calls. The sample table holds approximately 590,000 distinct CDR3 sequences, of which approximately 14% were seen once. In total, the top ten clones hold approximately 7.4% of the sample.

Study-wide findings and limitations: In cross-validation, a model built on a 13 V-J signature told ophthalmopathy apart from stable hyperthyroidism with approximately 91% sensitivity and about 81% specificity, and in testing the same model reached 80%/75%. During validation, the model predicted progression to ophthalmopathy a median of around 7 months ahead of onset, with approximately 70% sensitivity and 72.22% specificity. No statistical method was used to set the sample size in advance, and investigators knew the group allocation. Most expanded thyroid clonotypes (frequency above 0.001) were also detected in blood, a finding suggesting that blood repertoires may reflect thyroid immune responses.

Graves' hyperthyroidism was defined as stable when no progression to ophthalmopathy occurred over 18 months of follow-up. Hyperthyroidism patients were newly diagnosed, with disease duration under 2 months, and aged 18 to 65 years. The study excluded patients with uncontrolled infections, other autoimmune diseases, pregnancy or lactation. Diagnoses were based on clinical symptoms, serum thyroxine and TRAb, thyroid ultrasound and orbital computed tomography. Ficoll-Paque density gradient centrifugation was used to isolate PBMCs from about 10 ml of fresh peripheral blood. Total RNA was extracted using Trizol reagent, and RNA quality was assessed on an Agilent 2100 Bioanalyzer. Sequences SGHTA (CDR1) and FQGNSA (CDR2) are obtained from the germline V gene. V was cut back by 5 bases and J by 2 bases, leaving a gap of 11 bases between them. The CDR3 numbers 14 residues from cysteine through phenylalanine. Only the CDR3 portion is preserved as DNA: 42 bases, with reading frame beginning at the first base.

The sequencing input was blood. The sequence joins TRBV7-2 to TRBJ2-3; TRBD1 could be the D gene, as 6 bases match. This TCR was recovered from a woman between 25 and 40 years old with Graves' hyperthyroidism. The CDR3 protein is CASSPTGPTDTQYF. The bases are TGTGCCAGCAGCCCGACAGGCCCCACAGATACGCAGTATTTT.